This T cell receptor beta chain was recovered during a study of blood T cell repertoires in COVID-19. Study overall: There were acute and convalescent COVID-19 samples, and they came from the United States, Italy and Spain. In each case, the material was cDNA or gDNA derived from T cells, B-cell-depleted T cells, or PBMCs.

Germline CDR1 and CDR2: MNHEY and SVGEGT. The V end was cut by 4 bases, the J end by 6 bases, with 11 bases between. CDR3 length: 13 residues. Per the original methods: Amplifying reference gene primers gave estimates of nucleated cell counts. Clones were sequenced by immunoSEQ multiplex PCR, and TCRdb holds only the in-frame ones, with some missing. The V and J calls and the clone size are those of that table, but D and trimming were determined from the DNA. The sample carries more than 150,000 clones, more than 70% recorded once. This clonotype originated in a man aged 35-49 years with active or convalescent COVID-19. The J gene is TRBJ2-3, the V gene TRBV6-2 or TRBV6-3, with unresolved D. Sequenced sample: peripheral blood. The CDR3, as DNA: TGTGCCAGCAGTTTGGGCTCGACGGATACGCAGTATTTT. Its translation is CASSLGSTDTQYF.